This T cell receptor beta chain is from a study of blood T cells in healthy people across ages. Study summary: Using template switching, researchers captured about one barcoded beta molecule for each two T cells. Notes on the study in general: Whereas aged donors had fewer naive CD4+ cells, long-lived donors had more of them and higher diversity. When one million T cells were used, diversity estimates were thought to be underestimates. Per million T cells, the diversity of TCR beta decreased roughly linearly as age advanced.

The CDR3 covers 16 residues. CDR1 is SGHTA, CDR2 FQGNSA, per germline. V lost 5 bases, J lost 0 bases, and 14 bases lay in between. Alongside a J-beta primer mix, a sample-barcoded 5' primer served in a second PCR lasting roughly 7 to 11 cycles. One entry per CDR3 protein results from TCRdb running MiXCR on the 5' RACE reads. The sample gives hundreds of thousands of distinct CDR3 sequences, 32% of which show up once; approximately 15% is in the top ten. Of note for this clonotype: Its antigen remains unknown.

The TCR comes from a woman older than 75 in good health. Sequenced sample: blood. The rearrangement joins TRBV7-2 to TRBJ1-5; the D gene is possibly TRBD1 (5 bases). DNA of the CDR3: TGTGCCAGCAGCCAGGCAGGGCCTTATAGCAATCAGCCCCAGCATTTT. It translates to CASSQAGPYSNQPQHF.